This TCR beta chain was captured by sequencing in a study of T cells in Graves' hyperthyroidism and ophthalmopathy. The study's findings and limits: Model output signaled ophthalmopathy a median approximately 6.2 months ahead of onset.

This clonotype occurred a few times. No antigen is known for it. Absent ophthalmopathy progression within 18 months defined stable Graves' hyperthyroidism. The TCR beta CDR3 regions underwent amplification using RNA transcripts as the source. With the HTBI primer set, the TCR CDR3 went through a first round of RT-PCR. TCRdb reprocessed the multiplex PCR reads via MiXCR and lists one record per CDR3 protein. This sample has about 480,000 distinct CDR3 sequences, with approximately 15% found just once. Sequencing was carried out using blood. This TCR derives from a woman under 30 with Graves' hyperthyroidism.

This CDR3 reads CASSPYIGRFEQYF. The CDR3 bases are TGTGCCAGCAGTCCATATATCGGGAGATTCGAGCAGTACTTC. V gene TRBV27 combines with J gene TRBJ2-7; D might be TRBD2 (6 bases). The CDR3 length is 14 residues. The germline V gene encodes CDR1 MNHEY and CDR2 SMNVEV (reference sequence). V dropped 5 bases and J dropped 6 bases, with 17 bases sitting between them.